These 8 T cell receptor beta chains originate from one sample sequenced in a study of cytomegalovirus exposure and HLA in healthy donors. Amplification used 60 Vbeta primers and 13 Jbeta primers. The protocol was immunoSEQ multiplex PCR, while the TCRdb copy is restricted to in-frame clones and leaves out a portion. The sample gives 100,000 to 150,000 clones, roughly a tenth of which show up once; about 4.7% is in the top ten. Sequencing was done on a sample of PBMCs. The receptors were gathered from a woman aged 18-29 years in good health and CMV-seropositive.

The CDR3 nucleotides are TGTGCCAGCAGTCTCAGAAACAGGGAAGGTAGCAATCAGCCCCAGCATTTT. The encoded protein is CASSLRNREGSNQPQHF. The genes are TRBV28 and TRBJ1-5, with D possibly being TRBD1 (6 bases). CDR1 is MDHEN and CDR2 is SYDVKM in the germline V gene. V dropped 5 bases and J dropped 0 bases, with 17 bases sitting between them. The CDR3 consists of 17 residues.

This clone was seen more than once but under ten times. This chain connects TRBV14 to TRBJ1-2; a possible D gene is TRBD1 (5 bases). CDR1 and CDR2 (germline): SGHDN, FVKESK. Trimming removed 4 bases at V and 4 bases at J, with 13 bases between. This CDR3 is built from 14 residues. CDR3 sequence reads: CASSRTDIGYGYTF. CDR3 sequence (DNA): TGTGCCAGCAGCCGTACGGACATAGGCTATGGCTACACCTTC.

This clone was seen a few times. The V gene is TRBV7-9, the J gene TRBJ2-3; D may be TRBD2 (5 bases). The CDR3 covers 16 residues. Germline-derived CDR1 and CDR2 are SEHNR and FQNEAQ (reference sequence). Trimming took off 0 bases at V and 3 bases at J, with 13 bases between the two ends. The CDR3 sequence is CASSLAGWELTDTQYF. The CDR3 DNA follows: TGTGCCAGCAGCTTAGCGGGGTGGGAGTTGACAGATACGCAGTATTTT.

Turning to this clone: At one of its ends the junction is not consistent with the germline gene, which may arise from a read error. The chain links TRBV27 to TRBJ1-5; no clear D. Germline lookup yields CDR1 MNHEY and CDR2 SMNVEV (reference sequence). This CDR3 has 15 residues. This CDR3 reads CASSPDYPSNRPQHF. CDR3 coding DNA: TGTGCCAGCAGTCCAGACTACCCTAGCAATCGGCCCCAGCATTTT.

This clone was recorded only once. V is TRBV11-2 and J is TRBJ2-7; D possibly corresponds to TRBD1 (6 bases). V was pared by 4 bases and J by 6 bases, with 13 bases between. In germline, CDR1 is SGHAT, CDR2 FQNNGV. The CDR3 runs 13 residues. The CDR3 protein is CASSSPGVGEQYF. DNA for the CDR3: TGTGCCAGCAGCTCCCCAGGGGTGGGCGAGCAGTACTTC.

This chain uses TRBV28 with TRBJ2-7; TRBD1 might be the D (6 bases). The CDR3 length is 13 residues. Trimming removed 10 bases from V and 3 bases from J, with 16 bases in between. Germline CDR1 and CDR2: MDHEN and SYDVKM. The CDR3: CATLSGAHYEQYF. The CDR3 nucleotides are TGTGCCACCCTCTCAGGGGCACACTACGAGCAGTACTTC.

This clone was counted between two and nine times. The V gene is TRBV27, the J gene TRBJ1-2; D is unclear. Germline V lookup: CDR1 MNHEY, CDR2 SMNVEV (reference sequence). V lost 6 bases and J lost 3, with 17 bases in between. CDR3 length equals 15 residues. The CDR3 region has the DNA TGTGCCAGCAGCCCCACTTCCGGGTTCCACTATGGCTACACCTTC. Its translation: CASSPTSGFHYGYTF.

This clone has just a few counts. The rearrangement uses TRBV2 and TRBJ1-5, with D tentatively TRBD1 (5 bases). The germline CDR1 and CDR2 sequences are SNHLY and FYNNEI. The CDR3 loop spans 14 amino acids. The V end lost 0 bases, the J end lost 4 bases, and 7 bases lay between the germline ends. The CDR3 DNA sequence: TGTGCCAGCAGTGAAGCGGAGGGGAATCAGCCCCAGCATTTT. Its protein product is CASSEAEGNQPQHF. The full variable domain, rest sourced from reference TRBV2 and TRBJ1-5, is EPEVTQTPSHQVTQMGQEVILRCVPISNHLYFYWYRQILGQKVEFLVSFYNNEISEKSEIFDDQFSVERPDGSNFTLKIRSTKLEDSAMYFCASSEAEGNQPQHFGDGTRLSIL.